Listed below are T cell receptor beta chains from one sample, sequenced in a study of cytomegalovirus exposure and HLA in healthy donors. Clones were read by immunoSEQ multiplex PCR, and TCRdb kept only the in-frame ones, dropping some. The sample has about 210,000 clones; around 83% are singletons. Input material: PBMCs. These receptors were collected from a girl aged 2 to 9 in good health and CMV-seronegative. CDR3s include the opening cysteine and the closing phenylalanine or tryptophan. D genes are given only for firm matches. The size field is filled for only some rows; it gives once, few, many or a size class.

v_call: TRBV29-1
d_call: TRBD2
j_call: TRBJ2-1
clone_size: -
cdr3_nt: TGCAGCGTTAGCGGGAGGGCCAGTAACAATGAGCAGTTCTTC
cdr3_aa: CSVSGRASNNEQFF

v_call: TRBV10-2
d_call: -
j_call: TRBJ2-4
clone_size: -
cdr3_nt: TGCGCCAGCAGTGAGTTAGGGGGAAACATTCAGTACTTC
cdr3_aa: CASSELGGNIQYF

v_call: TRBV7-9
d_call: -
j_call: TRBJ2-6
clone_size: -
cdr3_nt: TGTGCCAGCAGCTCGGGACACTCATCTGGGGCCAACGTCCTGACTTTC
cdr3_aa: CASSSGHSSGANVLTF

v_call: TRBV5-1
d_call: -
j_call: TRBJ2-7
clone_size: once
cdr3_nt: TGCGCCAGCAGCTTTGGTTACCCTAGCGATTACGAGCAGTACTTC
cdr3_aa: CASSFGYPSDYEQYF

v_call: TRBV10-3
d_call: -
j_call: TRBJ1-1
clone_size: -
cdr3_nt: TGTGCCATTAGGCCCGGAGTTATGAACACTGAAGCTTTCTTT
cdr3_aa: CAIRPGVMNTEAFF

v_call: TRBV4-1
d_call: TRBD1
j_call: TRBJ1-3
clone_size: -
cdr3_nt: TGCGCCAGCAGCCAAGGGATCTACGGACAGGCTAACTCTGGAAACACCATATATTTT
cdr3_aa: CASSQGIYGQANSGNTIYF

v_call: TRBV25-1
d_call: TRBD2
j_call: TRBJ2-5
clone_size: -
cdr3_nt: TGTGCCAGCAGTGAACTCGTTAGCGGGGGCCTCGAAACCCAGTACTTC
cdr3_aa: CASSELVSGGLETQYF

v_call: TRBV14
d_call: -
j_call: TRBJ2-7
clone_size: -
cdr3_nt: TGTGCCAGCAGCCAAGTTTCAGGGTCCTACGAGCAGTACTTC
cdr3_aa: CASSQVSGSYEQYF

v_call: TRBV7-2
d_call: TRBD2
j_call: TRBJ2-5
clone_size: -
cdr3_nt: TGTGCCAGCAGCTTAGCGGGACTAGCGGGACAAGAGACCCAGTACTTC
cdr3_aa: CASSLAGLAGQETQYF

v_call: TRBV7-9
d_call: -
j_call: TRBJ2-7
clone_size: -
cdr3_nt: TGTGCGAGCCGAGGGGGGGCGCAGAACGAGCAGTACTTC
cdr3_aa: CASRGGAQNEQYF

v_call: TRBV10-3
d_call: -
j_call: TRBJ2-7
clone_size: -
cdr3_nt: TGTGCCATCAGTGAGTTCCAGGGGGGCGAGCAGTACTTC
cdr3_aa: CAISEFQGGEQYF

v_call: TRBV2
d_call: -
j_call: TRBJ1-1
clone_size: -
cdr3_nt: TGTGCCAGCAGTGACGAGGGACATTTGAACACTGAAGCTTTCTTT
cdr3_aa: CASSDEGHLNTEAFF

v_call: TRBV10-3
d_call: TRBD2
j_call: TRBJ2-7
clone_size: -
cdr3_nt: TGTGCCATCAGTGGGACTAGCGGGGGCGAGCAGTACTTC
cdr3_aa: CAISGTSGGEQYF

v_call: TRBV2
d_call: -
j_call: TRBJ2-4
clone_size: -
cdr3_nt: TGTGCCAGCAGTGAGTCTCTAGCCAAAAACATTCAGTACTTC
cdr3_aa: CASSESLAKNIQYF

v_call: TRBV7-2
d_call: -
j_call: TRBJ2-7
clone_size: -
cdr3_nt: TGTGCCAGCAGTTCCCCTCGGGGTGAGCAGTACTTC
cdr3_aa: CASSSPRGEQYF

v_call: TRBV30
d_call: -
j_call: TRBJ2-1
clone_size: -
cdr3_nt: TGTGCCTTGGGAAGGGGGGGCGGTAGAAATGAGCAGTTCTTC
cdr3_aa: CALGRGGGRNEQFF

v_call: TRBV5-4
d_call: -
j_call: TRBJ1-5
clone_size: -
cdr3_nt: TGTGCCAGCAGCTTGGACAACAATCAGCCCCAGCATTTT
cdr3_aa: CASSLDNNQPQHF

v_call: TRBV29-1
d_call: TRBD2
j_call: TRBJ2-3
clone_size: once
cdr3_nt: TGCAGCGTTGAAGTCCCTAGCGGGAGATCGGATACGCAGTATTTT
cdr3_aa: CSVEVPSGRSDTQYF

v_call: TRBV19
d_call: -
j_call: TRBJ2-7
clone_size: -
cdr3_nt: TGTGCCAGTAAGGGCGGGCTAGCGTCAGACGAGCAGTACTTC
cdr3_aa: CASKGGLASDEQYF

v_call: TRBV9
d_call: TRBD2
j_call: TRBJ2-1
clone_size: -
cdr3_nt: TGTGCCAGCAGCGTAGGTAGTAGCGGGGGGAATGAGCAGTTCTTC
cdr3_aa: CASSVGSSGGNEQFF

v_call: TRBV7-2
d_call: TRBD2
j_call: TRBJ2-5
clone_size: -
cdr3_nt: TGTGCCAGCAGCTTAGGGCTAGCGGGAGGGCCAGAGACCCAGTACTTC
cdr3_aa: CASSLGLAGGPETQYF

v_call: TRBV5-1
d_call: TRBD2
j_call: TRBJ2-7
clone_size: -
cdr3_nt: TGCGCCAGCAGCCCGGGGGGGGCGAACTACGAGCAGTACTTC
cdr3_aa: CASSPGGANYEQYF

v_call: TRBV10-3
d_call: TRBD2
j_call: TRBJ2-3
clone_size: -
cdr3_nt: TGTGCCATCAGTGAAGTAAGCGGGAGAGGCACAGATACGCAGTATTTT
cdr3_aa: CAISEVSGRGTDTQYF

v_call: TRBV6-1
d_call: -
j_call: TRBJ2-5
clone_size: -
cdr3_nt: TGTGCCAGCATTAGACAGTTCCAAGAGACCCAGTACTTC
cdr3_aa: CASIRQFQETQYF

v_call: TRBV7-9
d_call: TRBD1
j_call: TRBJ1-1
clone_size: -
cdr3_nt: TGTGCCAGCAGCACCTCGGACAGGCCTGAAGCTTTCTTT
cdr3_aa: CASSTSDRPEAFF

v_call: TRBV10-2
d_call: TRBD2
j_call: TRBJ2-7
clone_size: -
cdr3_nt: TGCGCCAGCAGTTCCGGGACTAGCCCCTACGAGCAGTACTTC
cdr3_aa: CASSSGTSPYEQYF

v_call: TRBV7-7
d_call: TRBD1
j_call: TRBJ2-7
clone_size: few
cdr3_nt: TGTGCCAGCAGCTTGGGGACAGGGTTTGTCGAGCAGTACTTC
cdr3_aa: CASSLGTGFVEQYF

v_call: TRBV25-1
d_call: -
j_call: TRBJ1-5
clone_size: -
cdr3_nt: TGTGCCAGCAGTGACGGGCAGGGAAACAATCAGCCCCAGCATTTT
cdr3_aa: CASSDGQGNNQPQHF

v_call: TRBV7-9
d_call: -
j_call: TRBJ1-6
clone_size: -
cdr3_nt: TGTGCCAGCAGCGGCCGGGGTTTAGGGAGCTCCTATAATTCACCCCTCCACTTT
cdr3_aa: CASSGRGLGSSYNSPLHF

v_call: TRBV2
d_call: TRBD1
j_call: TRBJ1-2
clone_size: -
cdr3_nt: TGTGCCAGCAGTGACAGGGGGAAGGGGTTCGGCTACACCTTC
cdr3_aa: CASSDRGKGFGYTF

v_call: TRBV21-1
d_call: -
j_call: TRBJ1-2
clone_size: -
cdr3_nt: TGTGCCAGCGGACTGACAGGGCGTGGAGGCTACACCTTC
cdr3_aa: CASGLTGRGGYTF

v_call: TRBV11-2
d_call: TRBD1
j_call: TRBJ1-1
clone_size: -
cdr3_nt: TGTGCCAGCAGCTTAGGGACAGGGAGGAAGGCTTTCTTT
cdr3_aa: CASSLGTGRKAFF

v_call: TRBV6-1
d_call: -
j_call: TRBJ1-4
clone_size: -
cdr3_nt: TGTGCCAGCAGTGCCTATGAAAAACTGTTTTTT
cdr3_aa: CASSAYEKLFF

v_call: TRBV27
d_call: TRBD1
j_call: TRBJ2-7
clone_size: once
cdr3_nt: TGTGCCAGCAGTCCGGGGACAGGGCGACCCTACGAGCAGTACTTC
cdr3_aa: CASSPGTGRPYEQYF

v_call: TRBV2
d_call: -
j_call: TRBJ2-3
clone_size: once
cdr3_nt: TGTGCCAGCAGTGGGTCAGGGGTGGCAGATACGCAGTATTTT
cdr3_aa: CASSGSGVADTQYF

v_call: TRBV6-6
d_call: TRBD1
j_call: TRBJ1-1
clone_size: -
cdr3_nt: TGTGCCAGCAGTTACAACAGGGGGCGGACTGAAGCTTTCTTT
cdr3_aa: CASSYNRGRTEAFF

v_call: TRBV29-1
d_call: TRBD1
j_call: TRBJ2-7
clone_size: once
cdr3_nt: TGCAGCGTCTGGACAGGGAAGAACTACGAGCAGTACTTC
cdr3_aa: CSVWTGKNYEQYF

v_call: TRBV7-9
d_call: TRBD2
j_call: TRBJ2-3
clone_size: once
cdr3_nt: TGTGCCAGCAGCACAGGACTAGCGGGCAGCACAGATACGCAGTATTTT
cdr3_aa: CASSTGLAGSTDTQYF

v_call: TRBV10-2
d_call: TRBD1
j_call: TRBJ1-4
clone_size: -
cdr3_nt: TGCGCCAGCAGTGAGTCGGATAGGGGGCCGTATGAAAAACTGTTTTTT
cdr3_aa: CASSESDRGPYEKLFF

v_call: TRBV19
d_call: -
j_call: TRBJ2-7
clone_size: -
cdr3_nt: TGTGCCAGTAGTATCAGGGATACGTCCTACGAGCAGTACTTC
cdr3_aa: CASSIRDTSYEQYF

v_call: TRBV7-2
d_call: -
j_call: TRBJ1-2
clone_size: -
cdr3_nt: TGTGCCAGCAGCTTAGTCGGGGGCTACACCTTC
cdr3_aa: CASSLVGGYTF